Sequencing of this T cell receptor beta chain was carried out in a study of vaccination effects on CD4 cells after COVID-19. Overall study results and limits: Convalescent patients numbered few in the study; early post-infection timepoints were missing entirely.

Comments on this clone: The antigen remains unidentified.

The assay was immunoSEQ multiplex PCR, and TCRdb's table has in-frame clones only and misses some. The sample includes 60,000 to 85,000 clones, around 69% of them seen just once. CDR1 and CDR2 (germline): MDHEN, SYDVKM. This CDR3 contains 12 residues. V lost 4 bases and J lost 5, with 8 bases in between. Within the ViraFEST assay, antigen-specific CD4+ T cells underwent expansion with viral peptide pools prior to sequencing. Around day 10 of culture, CD4+ T cells were separated out. All study participants received two doses of BNT162b2 or mRNA-1273 vaccine. The authors replaced half the medium with IL-2 medium on days 3 and 7.

The sample consisted of CD4+ T cells from PBMCs cultured with HCoV-229E spike peptides, taken after COVID-19 vaccination. The chain employs TRBV28 and TRBJ1-1; D gene ambiguous. This receptor was identified in a human donor who received a COVID-19 vaccine. The CDR3 is CASSSRPTEAFF. CDR3 DNA sequence: TGTGCCAGCAGTTCCCGTCCTACTGAAGCTTTCTTT.